Detailed here is one TCR beta chain. The entry originates in a study of cytomegalovirus exposure and HLA in healthy donors. This CDR3 region has 16 residues. Trimming cost V 5 bases and J 5 bases; bases outside gene matches: 10. CDR1 is MNHNY, CDR2 SVGAGI, per germline (reference sequence). Both 60 Vbeta primers and 13 Jbeta primers went into the PCR. TCRdb keeps only in-frame clones here, not all; method: immunoSEQ multiplex PCR. The data contain 200,000 or so clones, about 79% of them singletons. The source is a boy aged 2 to 10 in good health and CMV-seronegative. V is TRBV6-6 and J is TRBJ2-1, with 9 nucleotides matching TRBD1. The sequencing input was PBMCs. As DNA, the CDR3 is TGTGCCAGCAGTAACCCTCGACAGGGGGGCCACAATGAGCAGTTCTTC. Translation: CASSNPRQGGHNEQFF.